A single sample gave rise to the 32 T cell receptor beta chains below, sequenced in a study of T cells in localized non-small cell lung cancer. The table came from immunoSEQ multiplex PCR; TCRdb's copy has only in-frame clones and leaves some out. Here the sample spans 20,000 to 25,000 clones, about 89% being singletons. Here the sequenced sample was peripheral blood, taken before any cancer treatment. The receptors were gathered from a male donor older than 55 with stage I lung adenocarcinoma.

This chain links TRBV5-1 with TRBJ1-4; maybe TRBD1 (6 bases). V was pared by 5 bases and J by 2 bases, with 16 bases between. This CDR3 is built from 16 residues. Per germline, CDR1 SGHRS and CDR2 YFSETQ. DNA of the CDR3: TGCGCCAGCAGGCCTCAGGGGAGTGGCACTAATGAAAAACTGTTTTTT. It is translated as CASRPQGSGTNEKLFF.

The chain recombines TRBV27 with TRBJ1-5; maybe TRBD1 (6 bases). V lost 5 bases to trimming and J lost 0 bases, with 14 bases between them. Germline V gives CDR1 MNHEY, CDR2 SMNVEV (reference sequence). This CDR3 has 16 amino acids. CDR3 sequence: CASSPRGQSSNQPQHF. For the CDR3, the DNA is TGTGCCAGCAGTCCCCGAGGACAGTCTAGCAATCAGCCCCAGCATTTT.

The DNA of the CDR3 is TGTGCCAGCAGCGGGACAGGGTGGATAAACTATGGCTACACCTTC. It yields the protein CASSGTGWINYGYTF. The chain carries TRBV11-1 and TRBJ1-2; 9 nucleotides align to TRBD1. V was clipped by 5 bases and J by 2 bases; unmatched bases: 6. The CDR3 loop spans 15 amino acids. The germline V gene encodes CDR1 SGHAT and CDR2 FQDESV (reference sequence).

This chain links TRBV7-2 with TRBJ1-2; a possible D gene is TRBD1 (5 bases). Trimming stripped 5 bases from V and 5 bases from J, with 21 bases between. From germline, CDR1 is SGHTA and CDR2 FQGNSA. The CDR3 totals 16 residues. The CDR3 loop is CASSPWTSPEGYGYTF. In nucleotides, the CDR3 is TGTGCCAGCAGCCCTTGGACATCCCCCGAGGGGTATGGCTACACCTTC. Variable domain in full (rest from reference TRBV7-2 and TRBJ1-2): GAGVSQSPSNKVTEKGKDVELRCDPISGHTALYWYRQSLGQGLEFLIYFQGNSAPDKSGLPSDRFSAERTGGSVSTLTIQRTQQEDSAVYLCASSPWTSPEGYGYTFGSGTRLTVV.

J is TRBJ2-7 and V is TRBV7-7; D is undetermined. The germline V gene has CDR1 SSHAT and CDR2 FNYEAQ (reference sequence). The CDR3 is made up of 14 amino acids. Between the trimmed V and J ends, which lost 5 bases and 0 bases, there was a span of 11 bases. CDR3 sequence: CASSPNRLSYEQYF. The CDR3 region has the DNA TGTGCCAGCAGCCCCAACCGCCTCTCCTACGAGCAGTACTTC. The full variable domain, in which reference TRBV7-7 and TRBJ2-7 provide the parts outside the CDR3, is GAGVSQSPRYKVTKRGQDVTLRCDPISSHATLYWYQQALGQGPEFLTYFNYEAQPDKSGLPSDRFSAERPEGSISTLTIQRTEQRDSAMYRCASSPNRLSYEQYFGPGTRLTVT.

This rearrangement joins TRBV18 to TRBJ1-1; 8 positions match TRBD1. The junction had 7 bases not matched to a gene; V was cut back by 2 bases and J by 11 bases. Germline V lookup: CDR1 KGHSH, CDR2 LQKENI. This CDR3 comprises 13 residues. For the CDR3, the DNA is TGTGCCAGCTCACCAGGGGCAGGGGGCGACGCTTTCTTT. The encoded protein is CASSPGAGGDAFF.

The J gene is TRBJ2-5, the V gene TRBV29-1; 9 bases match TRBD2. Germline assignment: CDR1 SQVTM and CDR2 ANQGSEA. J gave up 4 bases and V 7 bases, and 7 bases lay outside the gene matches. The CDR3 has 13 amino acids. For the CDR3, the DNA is TGCAGCGCCTTCGGACTAGCGCGAGAGACCCAGTACTTC. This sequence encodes CSAFGLARETQYF.

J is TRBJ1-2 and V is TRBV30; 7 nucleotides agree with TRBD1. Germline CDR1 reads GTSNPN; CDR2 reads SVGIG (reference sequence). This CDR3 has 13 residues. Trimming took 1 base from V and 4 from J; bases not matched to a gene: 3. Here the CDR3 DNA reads TGTGCCTGGAGTGGGGGACAGTTCTATGGCTACACCTTC. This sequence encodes CAWSGGQFYGYTF.

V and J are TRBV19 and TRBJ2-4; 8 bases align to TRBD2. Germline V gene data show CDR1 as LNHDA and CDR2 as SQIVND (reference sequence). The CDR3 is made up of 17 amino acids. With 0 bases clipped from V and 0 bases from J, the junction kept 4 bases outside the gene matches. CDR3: CASSIDQAGGAKNIQYF. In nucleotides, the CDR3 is TGTGCCAGTAGTATAGATCAGGCGGGAGGAGCCAAAAACATTCAGTACTTC.

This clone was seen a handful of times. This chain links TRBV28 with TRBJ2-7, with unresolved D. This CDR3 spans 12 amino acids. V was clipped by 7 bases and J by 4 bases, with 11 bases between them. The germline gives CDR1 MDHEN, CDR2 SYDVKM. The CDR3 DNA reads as TGTGCCAGCACGAACTATGAATACGAGCAGTACTTC. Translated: CASTNYEYEQYF.

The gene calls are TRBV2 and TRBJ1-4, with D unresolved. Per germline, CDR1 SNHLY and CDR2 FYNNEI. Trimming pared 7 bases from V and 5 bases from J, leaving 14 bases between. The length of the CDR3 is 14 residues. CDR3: CASNSGGRNEKLFF. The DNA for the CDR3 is TGTGCCAGCAATAGTGGCGGAAGGAATGAAAAACTGTTTTTT.

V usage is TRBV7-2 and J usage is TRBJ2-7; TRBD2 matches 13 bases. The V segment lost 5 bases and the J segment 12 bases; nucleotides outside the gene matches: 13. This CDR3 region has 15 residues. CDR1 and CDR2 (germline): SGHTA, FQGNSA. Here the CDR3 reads CASSGLAGVGTVGYF. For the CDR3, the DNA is TGTGCCAGCAGCGGACTAGCGGGAGTGGGGACGGTGGGGTACTTC.

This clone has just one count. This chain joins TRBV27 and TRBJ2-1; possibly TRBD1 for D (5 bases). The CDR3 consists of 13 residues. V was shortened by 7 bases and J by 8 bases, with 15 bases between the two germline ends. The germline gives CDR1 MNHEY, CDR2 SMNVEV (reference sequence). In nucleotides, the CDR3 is TGTGCCAGCAAACCCCAGGGTAGCCATGAGCAGTTCTTC. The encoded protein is CASKPQGSHEQFF.

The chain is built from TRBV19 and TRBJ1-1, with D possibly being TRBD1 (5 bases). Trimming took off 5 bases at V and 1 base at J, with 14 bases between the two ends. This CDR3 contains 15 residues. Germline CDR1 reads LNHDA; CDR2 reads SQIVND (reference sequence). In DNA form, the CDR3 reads TGTGCCAGTAGTGCCCAGCCGGGGGGGAACACTGAAGCTTTCTTT. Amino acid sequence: CASSAQPGGNTEAFF.

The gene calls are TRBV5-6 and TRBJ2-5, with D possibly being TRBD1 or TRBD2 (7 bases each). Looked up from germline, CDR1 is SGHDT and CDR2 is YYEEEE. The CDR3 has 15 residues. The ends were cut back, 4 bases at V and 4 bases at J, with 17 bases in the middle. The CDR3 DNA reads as TGTGCCAGCAGCCCGGACTCCAGGGGGGGAGAGACCCAGTACTTC. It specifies CASSPDSRGGETQYF.

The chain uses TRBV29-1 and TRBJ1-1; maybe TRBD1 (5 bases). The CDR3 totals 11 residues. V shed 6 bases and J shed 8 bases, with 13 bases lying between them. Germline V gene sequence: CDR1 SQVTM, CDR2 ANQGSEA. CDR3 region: CSVGGVWEAFF. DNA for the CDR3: TGCAGCGTCGGAGGGGTCTGGGAAGCTTTCTTT.

The CDR3 sequence is CASSSGTFATNEKLFF. CDR3 coding DNA: TGTGCCAGTAGTTCCGGGACATTTGCAACTAATGAAAAACTGTTTTTT. J is TRBJ1-4 and V is TRBV19; tentatively, D is TRBD1 (6 bases). CDR1 is LNHDA and CDR2 is SQIVND in the germline V gene (reference sequence). The CDR3 covers 16 residues. Trimming removed 5 bases from V and 0 bases from J, with 13 bases in between.

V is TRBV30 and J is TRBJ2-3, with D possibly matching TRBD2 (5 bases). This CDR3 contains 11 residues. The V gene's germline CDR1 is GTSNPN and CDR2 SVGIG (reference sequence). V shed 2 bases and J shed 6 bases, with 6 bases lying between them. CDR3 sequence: CAWSSGDTQYF. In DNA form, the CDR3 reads TGTGCCTGGAGTTCGGGGGATACGCAGTATTTT.

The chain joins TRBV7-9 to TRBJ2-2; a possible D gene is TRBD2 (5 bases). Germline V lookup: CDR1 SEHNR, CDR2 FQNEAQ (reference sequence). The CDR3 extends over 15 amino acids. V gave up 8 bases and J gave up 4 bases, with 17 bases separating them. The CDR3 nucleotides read TGTGCCAGCGTCCGGGATTTCTCGTCCACCGGGGAGCTGTTTTTT. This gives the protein CASVRDFSSTGELFF. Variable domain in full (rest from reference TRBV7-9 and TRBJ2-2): DTGVSQNPRHKITKRGQNVTFRCDPISEHNRLYWYRQTLGQGPEFLTYFQNEAQLEKSRLLSDRFSAERPKGSFSTLEIQRTEQGDSAMYLCASVRDFSSTGELFFGEGSRLTVL.

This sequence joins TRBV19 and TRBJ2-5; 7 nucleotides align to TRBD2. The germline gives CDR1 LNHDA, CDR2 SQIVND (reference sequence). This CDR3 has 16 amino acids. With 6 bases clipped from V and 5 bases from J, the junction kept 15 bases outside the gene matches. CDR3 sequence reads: CASRLEGGSTGETQYF. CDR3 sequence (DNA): TGTGCCAGTAGGCTGGAGGGCGGGAGCACTGGCGAGACCCAGTACTTC.

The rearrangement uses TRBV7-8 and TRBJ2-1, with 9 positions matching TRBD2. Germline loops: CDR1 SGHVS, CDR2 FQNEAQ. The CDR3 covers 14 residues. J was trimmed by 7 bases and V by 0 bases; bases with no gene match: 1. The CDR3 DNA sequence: TGTGCCAGCAGCTTAGCGCTAGCGGGAAATGAGCAGTTCTTC. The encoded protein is CASSLALAGNEQFF. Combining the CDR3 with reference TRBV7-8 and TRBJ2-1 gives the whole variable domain GAGVSQSPRYKVAKRGQDVALRCDPISGHVSLFWYQQALGQGPEFLTYFQNEAQLDKSGLPSDRFFAERPEGSVSTLKIQRTQQEDSAVYLCASSLALAGNEQFFGPGTRLTVL.

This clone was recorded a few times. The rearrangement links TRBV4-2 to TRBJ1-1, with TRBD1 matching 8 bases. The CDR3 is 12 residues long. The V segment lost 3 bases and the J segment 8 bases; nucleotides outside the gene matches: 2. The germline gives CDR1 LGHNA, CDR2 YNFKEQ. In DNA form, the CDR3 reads TGTGCCAGCAGCCACAACAGGGGGGAAGCTTTCTTT. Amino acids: CASSHNRGEAFF.

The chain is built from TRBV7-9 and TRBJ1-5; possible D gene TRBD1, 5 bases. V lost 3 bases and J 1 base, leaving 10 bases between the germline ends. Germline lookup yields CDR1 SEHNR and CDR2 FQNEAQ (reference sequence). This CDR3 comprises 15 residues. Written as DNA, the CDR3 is TGTGCCAGCAGCTTTGAGGGGCGAAGCAATCAGCCCCAGCATTTT. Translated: CASSFEGRSNQPQHF.

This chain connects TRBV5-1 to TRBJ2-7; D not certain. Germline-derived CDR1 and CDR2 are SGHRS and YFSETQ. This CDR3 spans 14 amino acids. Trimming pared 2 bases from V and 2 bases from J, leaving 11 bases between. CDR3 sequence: CASSLSSSTYEQYF. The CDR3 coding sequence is TGCGCCAGCAGCTTATCTAGTTCCACCTACGAGCAGTACTTC. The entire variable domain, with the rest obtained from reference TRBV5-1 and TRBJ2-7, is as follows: KAGVTQTPRYLIKTRGQQVTLSCSPISGHRSVSWYQQTPGQGLQFLFEYFSETQRNKGNFPGRFSGRQFSNSRSEMNVSTLELGDSALYLCASSLSSSTYEQYFGPGTRLTVT.

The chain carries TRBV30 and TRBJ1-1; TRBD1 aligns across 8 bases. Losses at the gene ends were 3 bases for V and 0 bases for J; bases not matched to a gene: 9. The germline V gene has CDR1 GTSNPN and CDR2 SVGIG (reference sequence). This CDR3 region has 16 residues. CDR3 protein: CAWRGGVTGVNTEAFF. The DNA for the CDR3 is TGTGCCTGGAGGGGGGGGGTGACAGGGGTGAACACTGAAGCTTTCTTT.

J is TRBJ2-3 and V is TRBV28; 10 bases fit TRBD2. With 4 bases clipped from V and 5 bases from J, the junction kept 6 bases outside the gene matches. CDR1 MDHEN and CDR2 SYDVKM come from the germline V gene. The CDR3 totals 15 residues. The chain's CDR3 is CASSWRASGRDTQYF. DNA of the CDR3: TGTGCCAGCAGTTGGCGGGCTAGCGGGAGAGATACGCAGTATTTT.

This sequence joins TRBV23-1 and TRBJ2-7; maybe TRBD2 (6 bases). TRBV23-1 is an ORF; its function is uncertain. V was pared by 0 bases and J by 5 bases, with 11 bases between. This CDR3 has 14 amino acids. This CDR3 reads CASSQSEGPDEQYF. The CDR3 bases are TGCGCCAGCAGTCAATCGGAGGGGCCGGACGAGCAGTACTTC.

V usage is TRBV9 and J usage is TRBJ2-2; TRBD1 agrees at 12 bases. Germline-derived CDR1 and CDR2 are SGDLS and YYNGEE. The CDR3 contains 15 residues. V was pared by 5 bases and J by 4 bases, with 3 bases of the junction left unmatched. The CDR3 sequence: CASSGTGGGTGELFF. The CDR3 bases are TGTGCCAGCAGTGGGACAGGGGGCGGCACCGGGGAGCTGTTTTTT.

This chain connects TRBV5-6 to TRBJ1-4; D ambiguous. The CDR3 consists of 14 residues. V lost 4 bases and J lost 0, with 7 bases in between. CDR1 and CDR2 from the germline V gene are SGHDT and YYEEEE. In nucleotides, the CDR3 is TGTGCCAGCAGCAAACTAGCAACTAATGAAAAACTGTTTTTT. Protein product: CASSKLATNEKLFF.

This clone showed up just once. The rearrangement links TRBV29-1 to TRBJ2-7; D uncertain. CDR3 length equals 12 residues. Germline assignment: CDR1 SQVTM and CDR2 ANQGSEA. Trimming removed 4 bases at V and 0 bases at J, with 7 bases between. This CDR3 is CSVVGTSYEQYF. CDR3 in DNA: TGCAGCGTTGTCGGCACCTCCTACGAGCAGTACTTC.

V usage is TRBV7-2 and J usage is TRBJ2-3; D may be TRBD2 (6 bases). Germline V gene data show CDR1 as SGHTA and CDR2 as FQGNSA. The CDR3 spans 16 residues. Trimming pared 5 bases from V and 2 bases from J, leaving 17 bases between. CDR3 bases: TGTGCCAGCAGCCAGCGGGCTGGGGGTGCCACAGATACGCAGTATTTT. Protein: CASSQRAGGATDTQYF.

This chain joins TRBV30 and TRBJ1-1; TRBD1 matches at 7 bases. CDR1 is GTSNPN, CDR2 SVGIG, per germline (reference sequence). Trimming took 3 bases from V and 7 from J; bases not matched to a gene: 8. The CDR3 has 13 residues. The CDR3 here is CAWSYGGGVEAFF. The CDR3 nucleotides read TGTGCCTGGAGCTACGGAGGGGGCGTTGAAGCTTTCTTT.